Listed below are T cell receptor beta chains from one sample, sequenced in a study of shared clonotypes between healthy human individuals. This table comes from immunoSEQ multiplex PCR, and its TCRdb copy is limited to in-frame clones, with some not included. The profile covers 2 million to 2.5 million clones, with roughly 95% appearing a single time and about 0.13% taken by the ten largest. Sequenced sample: naive CD4+ T cells sorted from blood. The receptors were gathered from a man between 18 and 29 years old in good health. CDR3s include the opening cysteine and the closing phenylalanine or tryptophan. The order of the fields is V gene, clone size, J gene, D gene, CDR3 protein, CDR3 DNA. A D gene is named only where the DNA matches it firmly. Not all rows give a size; the values are once, few, many and, for expanded clones, a class.

TRBV5-1	few	TRBJ2-3	TRBD2	CASSLARGVADTQYF	TGCGCCAGCAGCTTGGCCCGGGGGGTGGCAGATACGCAGTATTTT
TRBV28	.	TRBJ1-5	TRBD1	CASSEGQASNQPQHF	TGTGCCAGCAGCGAGGGACAGGCAAGCAATCAGCCCCAGCATTTT
TRBV7-8	.	TRBJ1-2	.	CASSLGQIYGYTF	TGTGCCAGCAGCCTCGGACAGATTTATGGCTACACCTTC
TRBV7-9	.	TRBJ2-5	.	CASGVTPLSETQYF	TGTGCCAGCGGGGTGACTCCCCTTTCGGAGACCCAGTACTTC
TRBV5-1	.	TRBJ1-2	TRBD1	CASSLERTGDYGYTF	TGCGCCAGCAGCTTGGAAAGGACAGGGGACTATGGCTACACCTTC
TRBV2	once	TRBJ2-3	.	CASSEMVDTQYF	TGTGCCAGCAGTGAAATGGTAGATACGCAGTATTTT
TRBV19	.	TRBJ1-2	TRBD1	CASSITGGGYGYTF	TGTGCCAGTAGTATTACAGGGGGAGGCTATGGCTACACCTTC
TRBV7-2	.	TRBJ2-7	.	CASSYAGQSTYEQYF	TGTGCCAGCAGCTATGCGGGACAGAGTACCTACGAGCAGTACTTC
TRBV20-1	once	TRBJ2-1	.	CSASLTNKQFF	TGCAGTGCTAGCCTAACAAATAAGCAGTTCTTC
TRBV5-1	.	TRBJ1-4	TRBD1	CASSRTGGTAANEKLFF	TGCGCCAGCAGCAGGACAGGGGGGACGGCGGCTAATGAAAAACTGTTTTTT
TRBV5-4	.	TRBJ2-7	.	CASSFLGHEQYF	TGTGCCAGCAGCTTTTTGGGTCACGAGCAGTACTTC
TRBV11-2	.	TRBJ2-7	.	CASSLVKAGSSYEQYF	TGTGCCAGCAGCTTAGTAAAGGCAGGGAGCTCCTACGAGCAGTACTTC
TRBV30	.	TRBJ1-2	.	CAWSAQYGYTF	TGTGCCTGGAGTGCCCAGTATGGCTACACCTTC